What follows describes a single T cell receptor (beta chain). What it recognizes is unknown. A J-beta primer mix and a sample-barcoded 5' primer were used in a second PCR of roughly 6 to 12 cycles. One entry per CDR3 protein, called by TCRdb with MiXCR from the 5' RACE reads. The table has roughly 500,000 distinct CDR3 sequences, approximately 25% seen once; the top ten hold about a fifth. The sample is drawn from a study of blood T cells in healthy people across ages. Donor samples were obtained from healthy Caucasian individuals from Russia, aged about 6 to 95. Study-wide results and limits: PBMCs went unsorted, and a conclusive naive versus antigen-experienced comparison was therefore prevented.

The sample consisted of blood. The clonotype originates from a woman in her 70s in good health.

This CDR3 reads CASSHSGGPRPDTQYF. CDR3 in DNA: TGTGCCAGCAGCCATTCTGGGGGGCCGCGTCCAGATACGCAGTATTTT. The chain links TRBV3-1 to TRBJ2-3; tentatively, D is TRBD1 or TRBD2 (6 bases each). Germline loops: CDR1 LGHDT, CDR2 YNNKEL (reference sequence). The CDR3 is made up of 16 amino acids. V dropped 3 bases and J dropped 4 bases, with 17 bases sitting between them.